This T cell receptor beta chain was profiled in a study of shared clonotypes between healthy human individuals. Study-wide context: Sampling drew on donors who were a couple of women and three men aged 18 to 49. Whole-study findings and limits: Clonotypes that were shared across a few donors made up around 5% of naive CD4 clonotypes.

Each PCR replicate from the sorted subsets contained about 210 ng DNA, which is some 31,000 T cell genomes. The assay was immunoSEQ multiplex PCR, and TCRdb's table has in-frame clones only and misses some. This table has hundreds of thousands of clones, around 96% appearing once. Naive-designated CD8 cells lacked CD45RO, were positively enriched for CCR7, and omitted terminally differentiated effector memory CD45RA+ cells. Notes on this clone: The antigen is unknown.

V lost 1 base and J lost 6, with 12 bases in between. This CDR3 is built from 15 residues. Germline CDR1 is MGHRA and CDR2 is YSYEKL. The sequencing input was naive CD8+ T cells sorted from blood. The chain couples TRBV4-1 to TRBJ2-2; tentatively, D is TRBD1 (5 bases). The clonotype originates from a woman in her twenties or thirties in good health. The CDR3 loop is CASSQGSQGPGELFF. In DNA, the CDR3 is TGCGCCAGCAGCCAAGGTTCCCAGGGCCCCGGGGAGCTGTTTTTT.